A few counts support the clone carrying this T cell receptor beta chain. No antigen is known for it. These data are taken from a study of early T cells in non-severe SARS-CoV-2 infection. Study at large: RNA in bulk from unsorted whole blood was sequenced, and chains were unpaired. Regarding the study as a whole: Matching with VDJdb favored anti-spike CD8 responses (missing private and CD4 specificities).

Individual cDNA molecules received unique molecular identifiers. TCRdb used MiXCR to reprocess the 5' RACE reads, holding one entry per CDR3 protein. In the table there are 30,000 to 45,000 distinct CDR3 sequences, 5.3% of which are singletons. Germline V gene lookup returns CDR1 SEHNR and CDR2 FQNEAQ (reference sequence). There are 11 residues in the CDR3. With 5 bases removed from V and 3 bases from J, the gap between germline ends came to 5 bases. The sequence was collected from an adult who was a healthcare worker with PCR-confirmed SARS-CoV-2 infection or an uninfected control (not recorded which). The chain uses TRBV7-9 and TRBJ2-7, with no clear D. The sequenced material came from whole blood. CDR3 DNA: TGTGCCAGCAGCAAAAGCTACGAGCAGTACTTC. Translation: CASSKSYEQYF.